Shown below are 20 T cell receptor beta chains from a single sample sequenced in a study of T cells in Graves' hyperthyroidism and ophthalmopathy. Amplified TCR beta CDR3 regions came from RNA transcripts. When the TCR CDR3 underwent first-round RT-PCR, the HTBI primer set was used. TCRdb ran MiXCR on the multiplex PCR reads and lists one entry per CDR3 protein. The table lists around 400,000 distinct CDR3 sequences, just under 25% of them singletons, with around 70% in the top ten. The source material was blood. These receptor sequences come from a man in his forties or fifties with Graves' hyperthyroidism.

The chain carries TRBV12-3 or TRBV12-4 and TRBJ2-1, with D maybe TRBD1 (6 bases). The CDR3 totals 15 residues. V lost 8 bases, J lost 8 bases, and 22 bases lay in between. DNA of the CDR3: TGTGCCAGCGGCACCACAGGGTTAGACAGCGATGAGCAGTTCTTC. Encoded protein: CASGTTGLDSDEQFF.

The table lists this clonotype with a few counts. The V gene is TRBV14, the J gene TRBJ2-2; 7 bases are shared with TRBD1. From germline, CDR1 is SGHDN and CDR2 FVKESK. The trim removed 4 bases at V and 5 bases at J, leaving 7 bases unmatched. This CDR3 contains 15 residues. The CDR3 region is CASSLRTGPTGELFF. Here the CDR3 DNA reads TGTGCCAGCAGCCTCCGGACAGGACCTACCGGGGAGCTGTTTTTT.

The V gene is TRBV5-5, the J gene TRBJ2-1; D uncertain. The length of the CDR3 is 15 residues. V lost 1 base and J 2 bases, leaving 10 bases between the germline ends. Per germline, CDR1 SGHKS and CDR2 YYEKEE (reference sequence). In DNA, the CDR3 is TGTGCCAGCAGCTTGACGGCGGAAACCTACAATGAGCAGTTCTTC. Translated, it gives CASSLTAETYNEQFF.

The rearrangement uses TRBV6-1 and TRBJ2-2, with D perhaps matching TRBD1 or TRBD2 (5 bases each). Germline CDR1 reads MNHNS; CDR2 reads SASEGT. CDR3 length equals 14 residues. V lost 7 bases and J 6 bases, leaving 15 bases between the germline ends. CDR3 nucleotides: TGTGCCAGCACTCGGGACCCGTGGGCCGGGGAGCTGTTTTTT. This gives the protein CASTRDPWAGELFF.

A few counts support this clonotype. The chain joins TRBV20-1 to TRBJ2-5; 9 nucleotides align to TRBD2. This CDR3 has 18 amino acids. V shed 1 base and J 0 bases; nucleotides not matched to a gene: 12. The germline V gene encodes CDR1 DFQATT and CDR2 SNEGSKA (reference sequence). The CDR3 protein is CSARALRREGGYQETQYF. CDR3 DNA: TGCAGTGCTAGAGCCTTAAGGCGGGAGGGCGGGTACCAAGAGACCCAGTACTTC.

This chain connects TRBV12-5 to TRBJ2-4; 8 nucleotides match TRBD1. Per germline, CDR1 LGHNT and CDR2 FRNRAP. The CDR3 covers 17 residues. V trimming: 4 bases; J trimming: 3 bases; junction bases outside the gene matches: 11. The CDR3: CASGSTPGGAVKNIQYF. The CDR3 bases are TGTGCTAGTGGTTCAACCCCAGGGGGCGCAGTCAAAAACATTCAGTACTTC.

The chain has TRBV29-1 and TRBJ2-3; D unresolved. Germline V lookup: CDR1 SQVTM, CDR2 ANQGSEA. Trimming took 0 bases from V and 6 from J, leaving 13 bases between them. The CDR3 sequence is 14 residues long. The CDR3 protein is CSVEDFRLADTQYF. CDR3 bases: TGCAGCGTTGAAGATTTTAGGTTGGCGGATACGCAGTATTTT.

This clonotype was observed at least ten times. V is TRBV27 and J is TRBJ1-1, with D perhaps TRBD1 (6 bases). In germline, CDR1 is MNHEY, CDR2 SMNVEV (reference sequence). This CDR3 region has 13 residues. V lost 6 bases, J lost 6 bases, and 14 bases lay in between. The CDR3 DNA reads as TGTGCCAGCAGGGACAGTGGTTCATCTGAAGCTTTCTTT. Protein product: CASRDSGSSEAFF.

This clonotype was seen more than once but under ten times. The chain employs TRBV18 and TRBJ1-6; D unclear. CDR1 and CDR2 from the germline V gene are KGHSH and LQKENI. Trimming pared 2 bases from V and 6 bases from J, leaving 5 bases between. This CDR3 contains 13 residues. CDR3 sequence reads: CASSPSPNSPLHF. The CDR3 DNA follows: TGTGCCAGCTCACCATCGCCTAATTCACCCCTCCACTTT.

CDR3 in DNA: TGTGCCAGCAGAGTTCTAGCGGGAATGGGAGATGTTGAGCAGTTCTTC. Its protein product is CASRVLAGMGDVEQFF. The chain joins TRBV2 to TRBJ2-1; 9 bases line up with TRBD2. The ends lost 6 bases at V and 9 bases at J; junction bases unmatched: 15. CDR1 is SNHLY, CDR2 FYNNEI, per germline. This CDR3 has 16 residues.

This clonotype has just a few counts. The rearrangement links TRBV7-2 to TRBJ2-2, with TRBD2 identical over 9 bases. This CDR3 region has 14 residues. V shed 3 bases and J 7 bases; nucleotides not matched to a gene: 3. The germline V gene has CDR1 SGHTA and CDR2 FQGNSA. Here the CDR3 reads CASSFRGRDGELFF. CDR3 coding DNA: TGTGCCAGCAGCTTTCGCGGGAGGGACGGGGAGCTGTTTTTT. The entire variable domain, with the rest obtained from reference TRBV7-2 and TRBJ2-2, is as follows: GAGVSQSPSNKVTEKGKDVELRCDPISGHTALYWYRQSLGQGLEFLIYFQGNSAPDKSGLPSDRFSAERTGGSVSTLTIQRTQQEDSAVYLCASSFRGRDGELFFGEGSRLTVL.

This clonotype was seen repeatedly, ten times or more. V usage is TRBV6-1 and J usage is TRBJ1-1; D is ambiguous. With 6 bases removed from V and 1 base from J, the gap between germline ends came to 15 bases. This CDR3 has 15 amino acids. Germline V gene lookup returns CDR1 MNHNS and CDR2 SASEGT. CDR3 DNA: TGTGCCAGCAGCTCCGACCGGGCCACGAACACTGAAGCTTTCTTT. Amino acid sequence: CASSSDRATNTEAFF.

Note on this clonotype: A much larger clone differs by one base, so this may be a read error. This likely comes from a read error, as the CDR3 has no conserved phenylalanine or tryptophan at its end. This chain joins TRBV18 and TRBJ2-7, with a weak D call TRBD1 (6 bases). V gave up 5 bases and J gave up 3 bases, with 11 bases separating them. The CDR3 totals 13 residues. Per germline, CDR1 KGHSH and CDR2 LQKENI. CDR3 protein: CASSGGFNYEQYL. The CDR3, as DNA: TGTGCCAGCTCAGGGGGCTTCAACTACGAGCAGTACCTC.

This clonotype was picked up many times. The rearrangement uses TRBV28 and TRBJ2-3; D perhaps matches TRBD2 (6 bases). Trimming removed 6 bases at V and 0 bases at J, with 13 bases between. Germline CDR1 and CDR2: MDHEN and SYDVKM. The CDR3 sequence is 15 residues long. As DNA, the CDR3 is TGTGCCAGCAGACCCGGGAGCTCGAGCACAGATACGCAGTATTTT. Encoded protein: CASRPGSSSTDTQYF.

This clonotype has ten or more counts. The chain combines TRBV28 with TRBJ1-2; tentative D call: TRBD1 (5 bases). Germline CDR1 and CDR2: MDHEN and SYDVKM. V lost 8 bases and J lost 8, with 18 bases in between. The CDR3 length is 13 residues. The CDR3 loop reads CASRDPISWGYTF. The DNA for the CDR3 is TGTGCCAGCCGGGACCCCATCAGTTGGGGCTACACCTTC.

This clonotype turned up a few times. V is TRBV7-3 and J is TRBJ2-3; D assignment may be TRBD1 or TRBD2 (5 bases each). The CDR3 has 14 residues. The germline V gene has CDR1 SGHTA and CDR2 FQGTGA. Trimming stripped 5 bases from V and 2 bases from J, with 11 bases between. DNA of the CDR3: TGTGCCAGCAGCCAAGGGACGCCCACAGATACGCAGTATTTT. It encodes CASSQGTPTDTQYF.

This clonotype was observed many times. The chain couples TRBV11-2 to TRBJ2-5, with 8 bases identical to TRBD2. The CDR3 consists of 17 residues. The V and J ends lost 0 bases and 9 bases, in that order; junction bases with no gene match: 15. Germline CDR1 reads SGHAT; CDR2 reads FQNNGV. The CDR3 loop reads CASSLDSVAGPSGSQYF. The CDR3 DNA follows: TGTGCCAGCAGCTTAGATTCGGTAGCGGGACCCTCTGGGTCCCAGTACTTC.

On this clonotype itself: This clone may be a read error of a much larger clone one base away. The chain joins TRBV11-2 to TRBJ1-1; 7 bases agree with TRBD1. CDR3 size: 14 residues. CDR1 is SGHAT, CDR2 FQNNGV, per germline. As DNA, the CDR3 is TGTGCCAGCAGCGCCAGGGGGGCGAACACTGAAGCTCTCTTT. Translating it yields CASSARGANTEALF.

The genes are TRBV5-1 and TRBJ1-4; possibly TRBD1 for D (5 bases). The germline CDR1 and CDR2 sequences are SGHRS and YFSETQ. Trimming took 3 bases from V and 7 from J, leaving 10 bases between them. This CDR3 spans 13 amino acids. The CDR3, as DNA: TGCGCCAGCAGCTCATCAGGGAGTGAAAAACTGTTTTTT. It translates to CASSSSGSEKLFF.

This clonotype was found many times. V gene TRBV20-1 combines with J gene TRBJ2-1; 11 bases are a match to TRBD2. V dropped 6 bases and J dropped 5; count of bases not matched to a gene: 6. The CDR3 runs 14 residues. CDR1 is DFQATT and CDR2 is SNEGSKA in the germline V gene (reference sequence). DNA for the CDR3: TGCAGTGCCAGGGGACTAGCGGAGGACAATGAGCAGTTCTTC. It specifies CSARGLAEDNEQFF.